The clone carrying this TCR beta chain was seen ten or more times. The antigen is undetermined. This record belongs to a study of T-cell reconstitution after alpha-beta-depleted transplantation in children. Study-wide points: It was reported that alpha-beta T cells came from several hundred expanded graft clones (about two months after transplant). After one year, T-cell counts and TCRbeta diversity mostly came from new T cells. There were some patients whose high TCRbeta diversity at day 60 came from surviving recipient T cells and thymic progenitors.

During its preparation, the TCRbeta library received unique molecular identifiers. TCRdb called the PCR reads again in MiXCR, with one record for every CDR3 protein. This sample has hundreds of thousands of distinct CDR3 sequences, with under 15% found just once. Germline CDR1 reads SQVTM; CDR2 reads ANQGSEA. There are 12 residues in the CDR3. V was cut by 3 bases and J by 8 bases, with 11 bases left in between. The TCR originated in a girl aged 2 to 10 with congenital amegakaryocytic thrombocytopenia, due to receive a stem cell transplant. J is TRBJ2-4 and V is TRBV29-1, with a weak D call TRBD2 (6 bases). The sequencing used PBMCs, collected before TCRalphabeta/CD19-depleted stem cell transplant. The CDR3 region has the DNA TGCAGCGTTGATGGGGGGAAGGACATTCAGTACTTC. Translating it yields CSVDGGKDIQYF.